This T cell receptor beta chain comes out of a study of blood T cell repertoires in COVID-19. Whole-study context: COVID-19 samples, acute and convalescent, were from the United States, Italy and Spain. The analysed material was cDNA or gDNA that came from T cells, B-cell-depleted T cells, or PBMCs.

Produced via immunoSEQ multiplex PCR; TCRdb's table is partial and in-frame only. The sample lists hundreds of thousands of clones, 83% seen once, with roughly 4.8% in the top ten. Recruits, aged about 18 to 95 years, lived in 20 to 30 US areas. Participant-reported clinical history was the basis for cohort assignment. This clone was detected only once. The CDR3 sequence is 12 residues long. Germline loops: CDR1 KGHSH, CDR2 LQKENI. V lost 4 bases and J lost 5, with 8 bases in between. Sequencing was done on a sample of PBMCs or T cells enriched from blood (not recorded which). The source of this sequence is a woman aged 50 to 60 who had been exposed to COVID-19. V usage is TRBV18 and J usage is TRBJ1-2; no clear D gene. Written as DNA, the CDR3 is TGTGCCAGCTCACGTCCGGGGTATGGCTACACCTTC. It translates to CASSRPGYGYTF.